This T cell receptor (beta chain) was found in a study of T cell changes during pregnancy in multiple sclerosis. Using immunoSEQ multiplex PCR, the repertoire was profiled, and TCRdb retains in-frame clones only, with some absent. This sample has over 55,000 clones; around 89% occur once, and the top ten carry about 2.5%. The CDR3 sequence is 14 residues long. V was trimmed by 4 bases and J by 2 bases, leaving 11 bases between them. Germline V gene lookup returns CDR1 SEHNR and CDR2 FQNEAQ (reference sequence). The receptor was derived from a female donor with multiple sclerosis, enrolled in a pregnancy study. The chain couples TRBV7-9 to TRBJ1-2; D may be TRBD1 (6 bases). This specimen was peripheral blood, taken in the first trimester of pregnancy. The CDR3 sequence: CASSYAGENYGYTF. The CDR3 bases are TGTGCCAGCAGCTATGCAGGGGAGAACTATGGCTACACCTTC.